This TCR beta chain originates from a study of beta chain features in type 1 diabetes. Each sorted population was over 98% pure. Reverse transcribing all isolated RNA meant expressed TCRB transcripts were sequenced. It was found that naive, central memory and regulatory T cell samples averaged around 3.8 million reads. Assay: immunoSEQ multiplex PCR; the TCRdb copy retains only in-frame clones and omits some. The table lists approximately 400,000 clones, approximately 16% of them singletons, with about 0.018% in the top ten. The TCR sequence derives from a young woman in good health. Sequenced: naive CD4+ T cells from blood.

In DNA, the CDR3 is TGCAGCGCCAGCTGGGCCGGGAACGAGCAGTACTTC. Protein product: CSASWAGNEQYF. The chain combines TRBV29-1 with TRBJ2-7, with D maybe TRBD2 (5 bases). The CDR3 covers 12 residues. Germline V gene sequence: CDR1 SQVTM, CDR2 ANQGSEA. Trimming shortened V by 7 bases and J by 5 bases, and 15 bases separated the two germline ends.